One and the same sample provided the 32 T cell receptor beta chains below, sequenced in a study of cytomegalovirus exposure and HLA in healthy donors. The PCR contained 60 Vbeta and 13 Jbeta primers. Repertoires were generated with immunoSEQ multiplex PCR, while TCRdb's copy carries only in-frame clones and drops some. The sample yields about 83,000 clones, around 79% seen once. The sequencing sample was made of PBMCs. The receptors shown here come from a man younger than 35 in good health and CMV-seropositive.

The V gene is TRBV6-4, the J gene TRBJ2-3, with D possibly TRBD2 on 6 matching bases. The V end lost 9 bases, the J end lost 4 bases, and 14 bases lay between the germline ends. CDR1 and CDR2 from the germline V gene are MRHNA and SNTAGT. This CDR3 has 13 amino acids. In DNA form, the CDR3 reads TGTGCCAGAGGGGACTCCGGGGCAGATACGCAGTATTTT. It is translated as CARGDSGADTQYF.

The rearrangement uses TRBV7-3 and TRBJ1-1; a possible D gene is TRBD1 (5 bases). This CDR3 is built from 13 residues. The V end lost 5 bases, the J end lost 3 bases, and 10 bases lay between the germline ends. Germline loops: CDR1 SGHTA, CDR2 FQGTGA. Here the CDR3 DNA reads TGTGCCAGCAGCGAACAGGAATACACTGAAGCTTTCTTT. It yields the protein CASSEQEYTEAFF.

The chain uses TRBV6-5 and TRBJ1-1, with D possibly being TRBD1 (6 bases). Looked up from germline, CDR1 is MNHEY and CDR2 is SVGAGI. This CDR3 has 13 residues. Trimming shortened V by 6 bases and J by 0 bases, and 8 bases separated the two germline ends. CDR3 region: CASRDSLNTEAFF. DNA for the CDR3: TGTGCCAGCAGGGACAGTTTGAACACTGAAGCTTTCTTT.

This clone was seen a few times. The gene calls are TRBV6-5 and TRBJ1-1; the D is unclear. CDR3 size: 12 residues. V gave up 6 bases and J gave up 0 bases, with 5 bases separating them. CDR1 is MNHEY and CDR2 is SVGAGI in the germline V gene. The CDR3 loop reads CASSQVNTEAFF. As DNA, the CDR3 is TGTGCCAGCAGCCAGGTGAACACTGAAGCTTTCTTT.

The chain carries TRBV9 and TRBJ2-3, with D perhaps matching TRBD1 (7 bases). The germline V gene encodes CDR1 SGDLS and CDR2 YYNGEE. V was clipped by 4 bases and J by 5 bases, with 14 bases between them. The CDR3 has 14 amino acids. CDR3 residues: CASSLRQGGDTQYF. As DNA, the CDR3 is TGTGCCAGCAGCTTAAGACAGGGAGGAGATACGCAGTATTTT.

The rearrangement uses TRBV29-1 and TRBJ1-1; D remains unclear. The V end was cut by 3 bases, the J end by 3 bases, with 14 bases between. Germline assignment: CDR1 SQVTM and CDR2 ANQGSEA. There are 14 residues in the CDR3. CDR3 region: CSVESATPDTEAFF. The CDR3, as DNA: TGCAGCGTTGAGAGCGCCACTCCAGACACTGAAGCTTTCTTT.

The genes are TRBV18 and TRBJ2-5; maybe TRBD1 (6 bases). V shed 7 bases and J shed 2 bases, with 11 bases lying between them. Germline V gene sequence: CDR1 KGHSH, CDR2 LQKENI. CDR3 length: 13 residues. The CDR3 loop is CASYRDRQETQYF. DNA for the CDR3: TGTGCCAGCTACAGGGATCGGCAAGAGACCCAGTACTTC. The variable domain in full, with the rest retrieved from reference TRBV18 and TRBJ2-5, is NAGVMQNPRHLVRRRGQEARLRCSPMKGHSHVYWYRQLPEEGLKFMVYLQKENIIDESGMPKERFSAEFPKEGPSILRIQQVVRGDSAAYFCASYRDRQETQYFGPGTRLLVL.

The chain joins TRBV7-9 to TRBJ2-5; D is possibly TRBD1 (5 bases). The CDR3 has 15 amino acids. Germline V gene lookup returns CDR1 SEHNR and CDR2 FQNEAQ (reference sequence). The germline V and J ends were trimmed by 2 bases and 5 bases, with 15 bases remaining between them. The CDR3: CASSLRLRGGETQYF. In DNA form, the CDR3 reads TGTGCCAGCAGCTTACGGTTAAGGGGTGGCGAGACCCAGTACTTC.

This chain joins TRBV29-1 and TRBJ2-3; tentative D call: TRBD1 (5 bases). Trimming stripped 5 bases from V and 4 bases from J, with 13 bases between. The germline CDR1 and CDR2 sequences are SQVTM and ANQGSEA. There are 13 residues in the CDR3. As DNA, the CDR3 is TGCAGCGTTAATGTAGGGGCGGCAGATACGCAGTATTTT. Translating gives CSVNVGAADTQYF.

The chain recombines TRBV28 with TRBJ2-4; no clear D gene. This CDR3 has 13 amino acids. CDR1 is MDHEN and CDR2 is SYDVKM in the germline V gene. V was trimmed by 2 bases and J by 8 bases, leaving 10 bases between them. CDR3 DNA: TGTGCCAGCAGTTTAAATCCCCGGGACATTCAGTACTTC. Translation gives CASSLNPRDIQYF.

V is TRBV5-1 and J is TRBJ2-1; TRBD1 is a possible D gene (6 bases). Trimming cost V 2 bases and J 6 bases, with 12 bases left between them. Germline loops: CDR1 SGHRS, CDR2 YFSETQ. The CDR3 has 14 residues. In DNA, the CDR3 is TGCGCCAGCAGCTTTGGGGGCCGGTCCAATGAGCAGTTCTTC. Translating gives CASSFGGRSNEQFF.

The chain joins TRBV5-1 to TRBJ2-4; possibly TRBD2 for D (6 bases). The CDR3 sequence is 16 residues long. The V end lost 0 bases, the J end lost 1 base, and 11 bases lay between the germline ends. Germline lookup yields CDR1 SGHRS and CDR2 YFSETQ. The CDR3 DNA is TGCGCCAGCAGCTTGGGCGGGAAGGAGGCCAAAAACATTCAGTACTTC. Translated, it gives CASSLGGKEAKNIQYF.

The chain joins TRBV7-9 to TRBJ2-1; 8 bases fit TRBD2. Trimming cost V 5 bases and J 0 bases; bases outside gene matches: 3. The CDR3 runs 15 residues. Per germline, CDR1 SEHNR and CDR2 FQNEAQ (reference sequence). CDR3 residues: CASSLSGVSYNEQFF. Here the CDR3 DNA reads TGTGCCAGCAGCCTTAGCGGGGTCTCCTACAATGAGCAGTTCTTC.

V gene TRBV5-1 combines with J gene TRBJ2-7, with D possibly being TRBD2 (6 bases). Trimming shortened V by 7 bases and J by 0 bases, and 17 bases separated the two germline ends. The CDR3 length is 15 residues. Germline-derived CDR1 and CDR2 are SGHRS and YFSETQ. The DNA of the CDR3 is TGCGCCAGCTCCCCCGCGGGACTGAGCTCCTACGAGCAGTACTTC. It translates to CASSPAGLSSYEQYF.

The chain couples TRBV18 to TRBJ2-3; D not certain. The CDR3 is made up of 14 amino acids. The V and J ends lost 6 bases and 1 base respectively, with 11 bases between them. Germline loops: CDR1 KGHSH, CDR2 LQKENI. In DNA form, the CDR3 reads TGTGCCAGCTCCCCCGAGCTAGGCACAGATACGCAGTATTTT. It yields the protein CASSPELGTDTQYF.

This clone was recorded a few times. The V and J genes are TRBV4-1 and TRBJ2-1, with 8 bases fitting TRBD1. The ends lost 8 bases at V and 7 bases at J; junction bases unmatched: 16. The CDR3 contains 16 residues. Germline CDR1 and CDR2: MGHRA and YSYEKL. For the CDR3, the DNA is TGCGCCAGCCGTCGCGGCTGGACAGGGCAAAAAAATGAGCAGTTCTTC. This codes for CASRRGWTGQKNEQFF.

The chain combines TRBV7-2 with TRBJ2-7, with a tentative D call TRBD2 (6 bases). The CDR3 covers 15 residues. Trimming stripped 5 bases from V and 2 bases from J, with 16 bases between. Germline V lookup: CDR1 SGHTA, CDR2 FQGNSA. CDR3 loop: CASSPSSDKAYEQYF. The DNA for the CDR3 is TGTGCCAGCAGCCCCTCTAGCGATAAGGCCTACGAGCAGTACTTC.

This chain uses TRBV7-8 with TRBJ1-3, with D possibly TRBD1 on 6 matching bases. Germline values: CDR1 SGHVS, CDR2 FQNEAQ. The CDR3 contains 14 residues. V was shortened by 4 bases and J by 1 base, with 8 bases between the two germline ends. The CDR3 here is CASSSTGSGNTIYF. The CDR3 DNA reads TGTGCCAGCAGCTCCACAGGGTCTGGAAACACCATATATTTT.

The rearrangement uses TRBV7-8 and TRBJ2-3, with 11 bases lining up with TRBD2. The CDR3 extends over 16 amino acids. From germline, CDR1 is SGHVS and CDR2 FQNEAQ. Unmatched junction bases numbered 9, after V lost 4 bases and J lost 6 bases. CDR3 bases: TGTGCCAGCAGCTCGCCGGCTAGCGGGAGGCGGGATACGCAGTATTTT. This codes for CASSSPASGRRDTQYF.

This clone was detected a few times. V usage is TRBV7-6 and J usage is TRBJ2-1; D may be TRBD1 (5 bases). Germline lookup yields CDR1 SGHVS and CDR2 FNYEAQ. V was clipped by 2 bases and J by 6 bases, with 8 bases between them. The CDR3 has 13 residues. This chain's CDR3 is CASSLTQGNEQFF. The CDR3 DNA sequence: TGTGCCAGCAGCTTAACCCAGGGCAATGAGCAGTTCTTC. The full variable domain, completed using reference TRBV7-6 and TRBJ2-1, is GAGVSQSPRYKVTKRGQDVALRCDPISGHVSLYWYRQALGQGPEFLTYFNYEAQQDKSGLPNDRFSAERPEGSISTLTIQRTEQRDSAMYRCASSLTQGNEQFFGPGTRLTVL.

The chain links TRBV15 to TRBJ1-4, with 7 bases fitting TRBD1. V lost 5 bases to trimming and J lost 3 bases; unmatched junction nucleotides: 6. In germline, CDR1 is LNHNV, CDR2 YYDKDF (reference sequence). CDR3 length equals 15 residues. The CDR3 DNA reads TGTGCCACCAGCCAACGAGGACAGGCTAATGAAAAACTGTTTTTT. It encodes CATSQRGQANEKLFF.

The CDR3 is CASSLRRRAGELFF. The CDR3 DNA is TGTGCCAGCAGCTTAAGAAGGCGGGCCGGGGAGCTGTTTTTT. The chain has TRBV7-3 and TRBJ2-2; D may be TRBD2 (5 bases). CDR3 length: 14 residues. The V gene's germline CDR1 is SGHTA and CDR2 FQGTGA. The ends were cut back, 1 base at V and 6 bases at J, with 9 bases in the middle.

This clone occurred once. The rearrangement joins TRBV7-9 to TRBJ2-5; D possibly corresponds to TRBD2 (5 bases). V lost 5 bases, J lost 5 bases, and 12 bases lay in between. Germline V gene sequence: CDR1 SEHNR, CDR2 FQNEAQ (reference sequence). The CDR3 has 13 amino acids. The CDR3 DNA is TGTGCCAGCAGCCGGACTGGGCAGGAGACCCAGTACTTC. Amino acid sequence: CASSRTGQETQYF.

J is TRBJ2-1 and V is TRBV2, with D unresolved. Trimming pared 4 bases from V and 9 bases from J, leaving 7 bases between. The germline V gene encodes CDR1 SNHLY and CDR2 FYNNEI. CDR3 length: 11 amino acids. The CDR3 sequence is CASSATIEQFF. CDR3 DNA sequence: TGTGCCAGCAGTGCCACTATTGAGCAGTTCTTC.

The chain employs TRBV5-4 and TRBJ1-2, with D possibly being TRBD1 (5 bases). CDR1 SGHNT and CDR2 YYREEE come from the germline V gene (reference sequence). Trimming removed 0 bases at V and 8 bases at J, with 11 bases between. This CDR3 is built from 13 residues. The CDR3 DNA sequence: TGTGCCAGCAGCTTGGAGGCTCAGGGAGGCTACACCTTC. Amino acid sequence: CASSLEAQGGYTF.

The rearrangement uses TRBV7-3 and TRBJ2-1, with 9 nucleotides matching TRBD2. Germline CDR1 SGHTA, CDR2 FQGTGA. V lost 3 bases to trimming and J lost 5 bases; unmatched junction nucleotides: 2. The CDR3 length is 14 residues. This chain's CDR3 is CASSFGTSNNEQFF. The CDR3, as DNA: TGTGCCAGCAGCTTCGGGACTAGCAACAATGAGCAGTTCTTC.

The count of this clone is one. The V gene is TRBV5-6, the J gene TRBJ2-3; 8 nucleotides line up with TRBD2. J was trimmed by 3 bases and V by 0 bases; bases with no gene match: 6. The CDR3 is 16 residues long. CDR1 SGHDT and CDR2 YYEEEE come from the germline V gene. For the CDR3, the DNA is TGTGCCAGCAGCTTGGCCCCGACTAGCGATACAGATACGCAGTATTTT. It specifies CASSLAPTSDTDTQYF.

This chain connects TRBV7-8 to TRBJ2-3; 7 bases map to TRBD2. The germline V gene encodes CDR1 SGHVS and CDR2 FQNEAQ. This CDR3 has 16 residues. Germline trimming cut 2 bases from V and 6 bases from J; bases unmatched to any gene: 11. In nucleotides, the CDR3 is TGTGCCAGCAGCTTAACTAGCGCTAATGCCGGGGATACGCAGTATTTT. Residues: CASSLTSANAGDTQYF. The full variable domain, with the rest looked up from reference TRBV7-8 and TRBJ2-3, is GAGVSQSPRYKVAKRGQDVALRCDPISGHVSLFWYQQALGQGPEFLTYFQNEAQLDKSGLPSDRFFAERPEGSVSTLKIQRTQQEDSAVYLCASSLTSANAGDTQYFGPGTRLTVL.

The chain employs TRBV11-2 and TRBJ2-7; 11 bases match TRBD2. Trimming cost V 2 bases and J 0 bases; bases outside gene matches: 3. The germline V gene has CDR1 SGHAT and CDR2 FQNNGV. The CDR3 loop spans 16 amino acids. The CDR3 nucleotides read TGTGCCAGCAGCTTACTTAGCGGGAGGGCCTCCTACGAGCAGTACTTC. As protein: CASSLLSGRASYEQYF.

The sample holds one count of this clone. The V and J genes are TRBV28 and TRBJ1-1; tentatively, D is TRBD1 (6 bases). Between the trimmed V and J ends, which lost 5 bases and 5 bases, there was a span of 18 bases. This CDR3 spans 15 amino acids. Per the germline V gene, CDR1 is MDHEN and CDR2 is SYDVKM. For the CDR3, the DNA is TGTGCCAGCAGTACCCTACAGGGCCGATGGACTGAAGCTTTCTTT. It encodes CASSTLQGRWTEAFF.

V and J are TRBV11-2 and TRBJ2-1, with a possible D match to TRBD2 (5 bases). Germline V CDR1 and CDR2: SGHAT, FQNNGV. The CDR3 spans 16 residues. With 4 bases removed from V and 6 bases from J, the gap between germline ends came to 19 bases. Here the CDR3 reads CASSSSSSGFGNEQFF. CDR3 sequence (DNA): TGTGCCAGCAGCTCTAGCAGTTCCGGGTTCGGCAATGAGCAGTTCTTC.

This CDR3 is CASSQLRQSYEQYF. The CDR3 DNA sequence: TGTGCCAGCAGCCAGCTCAGACAGTCCTACGAGCAGTACTTC. The chain is built from TRBV14 and TRBJ2-7, with a weak D call TRBD1 (5 bases). CDR1 and CDR2 (germline): SGHDN, FVKESK. The ends were cut back, 3 bases at V and 1 base at J, with 10 bases in the middle. The CDR3 consists of 14 residues.